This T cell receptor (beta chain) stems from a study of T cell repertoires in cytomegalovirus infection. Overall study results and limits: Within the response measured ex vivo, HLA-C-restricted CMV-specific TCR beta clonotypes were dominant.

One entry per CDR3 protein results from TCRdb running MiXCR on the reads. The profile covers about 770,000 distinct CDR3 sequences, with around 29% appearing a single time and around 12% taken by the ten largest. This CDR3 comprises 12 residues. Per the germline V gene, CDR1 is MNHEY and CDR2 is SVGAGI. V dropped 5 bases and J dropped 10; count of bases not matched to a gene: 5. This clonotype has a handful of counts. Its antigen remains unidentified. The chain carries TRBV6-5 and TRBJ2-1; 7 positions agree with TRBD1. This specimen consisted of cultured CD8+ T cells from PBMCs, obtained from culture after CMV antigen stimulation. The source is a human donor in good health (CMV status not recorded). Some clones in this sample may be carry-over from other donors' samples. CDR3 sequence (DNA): TGTGCCAGCAGTCCAGACAGGGCAGAGCAGTTCTTC. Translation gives CASSPDRAEQFF.